The clone carrying this T cell receptor beta chain was seen just once. The antigen is undetermined. The entry originates in a study of cytomegalovirus exposure and HLA in healthy donors. Background on the study: The 120 validation repertoires, a later analysis reported, used the same platform as the roughly 730 repertoires from the first cohort. Points from the study as a whole: Cytomegalovirus association was listed for 164 TCR beta chains. Among the CMV-associated chains, a few were confirmed in vitro as specific for CMV antigens.

Germline CDR1 is SGHDT and CDR2 is YYEEEE. The CDR3 totals 17 residues. V lost 0 bases, J lost 3 bases, and 10 bases stayed unmatched. Libraries were prepared by immunoSEQ multiplex PCR; TCRdb keeps only in-frame clonotypes and omits some of them. The table records some 250,000 clones, about 90% of them present only once. Sequenced input: PBMCs. The rearrangement links TRBV5-6 to TRBJ2-3; 7 bases are shared with TRBD1. The clonotype originates from a woman aged 25-40 years in good health and CMV-seronegative. The CDR3 here is CASSLVIGQDVTDTQYF. In nucleotides, the CDR3 is TGTGCCAGCAGCTTGGTAATCGGACAGGACGTAACAGATACGCAGTATTTT.